The 29 T cell receptor beta chains presented below share a single source sample, sequenced in a study of T-cell memory formation after mild COVID-19. TCRdb reanalysed the 5' RACE reads using MiXCR and keeps one entry per CDR3 protein. The sample has 350,000 to 500,000 distinct CDR3 sequences; roughly a quarter are singletons. Source material: PBMCs or a T cell subset sorted from them (not recorded which). These receptors were obtained from an adult woman who had mild COVID-19 (a few samples of this study predate the infection). Cell type and time point are not known.

This clonotype was seen a single time. The chain employs TRBV4-1 and TRBJ1-1; 7 nucleotides match TRBD1. Looked up from germline, CDR1 is MGHRA and CDR2 is YSYEKL. The ends lost 1 base at V and 3 bases at J; junction bases unmatched: 5. The CDR3 sequence is 15 residues long. In DNA form, the CDR3 reads TGCGCCAGCAGCCAAGTGGGGACAGCAGACACTGAAGCTTTCTTT. Its translation is CASSQVGTADTEAFF.

The table lists this clonotype with a few counts. The rearrangement links TRBV7-3 to TRBJ2-6; no clear D. Germline CDR1 and CDR2: SGHTA and FQGTGA. CDR3 length: 14 residues. The V and J ends lost 5 bases and 1 base respectively, with 6 bases between them. The CDR3 DNA sequence: TGTGCCAGCAGCCCGCAATCTGGGGCCAACGTCCTGACTTTC. Residues: CASSPQSGANVLTF.

The chain couples TRBV29-1 to TRBJ2-2; TRBD2 is a possible D gene (6 bases). CDR1 is SQVTM, CDR2 ANQGSEA, per germline. This CDR3 has 15 amino acids. V lost 6 bases, J lost 4 bases, and 18 bases lay in between. The CDR3 spells CSVGGIRVGTGELFF. The CDR3 DNA is TGCAGCGTGGGAGGTATACGGGTCGGCACCGGGGAGCTGTTTTTT.

This clonotype has ten or more counts. The DNA is left out, because the CDR3 cannot be placed on it with certainty; the CDR3 is given as TCRdb lists it. The V call is TRBV29-1, the J call TRBJ2-7; the table's D call, TRBD1, was not checked against the DNA. Germline V CDR1 and CDR2: SQVTM, ANQGSEA. A total of 11 residues make up the CDR3, ends included. The CDR3 sequence: CSVGDGSLKYF.

CDR3 DNA: TGTGCCAGCAGTTACTCTGGTAGGGCTACCCCGTCGCAGTTCTTC. Its protein product is CASSYSGRATPSQFF. This chain joins TRBV6-6 and TRBJ2-1; D is uncertain. CDR3 length equals 15 residues. V was trimmed by 0 bases and J by 12 bases, leaving 18 bases between them. The germline V gene has CDR1 MNHNY and CDR2 SVGAGI (reference sequence).

Many counts were recorded for this clonotype. CDR3 loop: CASSWTEETQYF. Written as DNA, the CDR3 is TGTGCCAGCAGCTGGACAGAAGAGACCCAGTACTTC. The genes are TRBV5-6 and TRBJ2-5, with a weak D call TRBD1 (6 bases). The length of the CDR3 is 12 residues. CDR1 SGHDT and CDR2 YYEEEE come from the germline V gene. V was clipped by 3 bases and J by 3 bases, with 6 bases between them.

The chain has TRBV11-3 and TRBJ1-1; no clear D. Trimming left V 8 bases short and J 1 base short, with 17 bases between. Per the germline V gene, CDR1 is SGHNT and CDR2 is YENEEA. This CDR3 region has 15 residues. Here the CDR3 DNA reads TGTGCCAGCGCTCTCGGGCCCACGGGGAACACTGAAGCTTTCTTT. It codes for CASALGPTGNTEAFF.

The chain's CDR3 is CASSLRVTGHNTEAFF. CDR3 in DNA: TGTGCCAGCAGCTTGCGGGTGACCGGCCACAACACTGAAGCTTTCTTT. This rearrangement joins TRBV5-6 to TRBJ1-1; D is ambiguous. V gave up 1 base and J gave up 2 bases, with 15 bases separating them. The length of the CDR3 is 16 residues. Germline CDR1 SGHDT, CDR2 YYEEEE.

This clonotype was seen only a few times. V gene TRBV6-1 combines with J gene TRBJ1-1; unclear D gene. Between the trimmed V and J ends, which lost 1 base and 10 bases, there was a span of 19 bases. CDR3 length: 15 amino acids. Looked up from germline, CDR1 is MNHNS and CDR2 is SASEGT. CDR3 nucleotide sequence: TGTGCCAGCAGTGAAGTAACATACCCCCGACGGCCAGCTTTCTTT. Its translation is CASSEVTYPRRPAFF.

The V gene is TRBV9, the J gene TRBJ2-7; possibly TRBD1 for D (5 bases). Germline-derived CDR1 and CDR2 are SGDLS and YYNGEE. The germline V and J ends were trimmed by 0 bases and 1 base, with 8 bases remaining between them. This CDR3 comprises 14 residues. In DNA, the CDR3 is TGTGCCAGCAGCGTAGCTACAGGTTCCTACGAGCAGTACTTC. Translated, it gives CASSVATGSYEQYF.

The chain combines TRBV6-1 with TRBJ1-5, with a possible D match to TRBD1 (6 bases). Germline V gives CDR1 MNHNS, CDR2 SASEGT. Trimming removed 7 bases from V and 7 bases from J, with 20 bases in between. The CDR3 sequence is 15 residues long. The CDR3 bases are TGTGCCAGCAACCAGGAGGGGGGGGCAGGCCAGCCCCAGCATTTT. Residues: CASNQEGGAGQPQHF.

This clonotype was picked up a small number of times. The chain carries TRBV12-3 or TRBV12-4 and TRBJ2-1; a possible D gene is TRBD2 (6 bases). This CDR3 has 13 residues. V was shortened by 4 bases and J by 6 bases, with 10 bases between the two germline ends. The CDR3, as DNA: TGTGCCAGCAGTTCCCGGAGGGCCAATGAGCAGTTCTTC. It encodes CASSSRRANEQFF.

The V and J genes are TRBV11-2 and TRBJ2-7, with a possible D match to TRBD1 (6 bases). The length of the CDR3 is 14 residues. The germline CDR1 and CDR2 sequences are SGHAT and FQNNGV. The germline V and J ends were trimmed by 5 bases and 3 bases, with 14 bases remaining between them. The CDR3 region is CASSPGAQNYEQYF. CDR3 in DNA: TGTGCCAGCAGCCCAGGGGCACAGAACTACGAGCAGTACTTC.

This clonotype has ten or more counts. The chain has TRBV12-3 or TRBV12-4 and TRBJ2-1; TRBD1 agrees at 8 bases. The CDR3 covers 15 residues. The V segment lost 3 bases and the J segment 0 bases; nucleotides outside the gene matches: 1. CDR3: CASSFDRGSYNEQFF. In DNA, the CDR3 is TGTGCCAGCAGTTTCGACAGGGGCTCCTACAATGAGCAGTTCTTC.

The rearrangement uses TRBV12-3 or TRBV12-4 and TRBJ2-5, with 9 bases aligning to TRBD1. V was pared by 5 bases and J by 1 base, with 2 bases of the junction left unmatched. The length of the CDR3 is 14 residues. The CDR3 sequence: CASSRTGVQETQYF. CDR3 DNA sequence: TGTGCCAGCAGTCGGACAGGGGTCCAAGAGACCCAGTACTTC.

This clonotype was detected only a few times. The chain links TRBV5-1 to TRBJ1-1; D is uncertain. With 0 bases removed from V and 4 bases from J, the gap between germline ends came to 10 bases. The CDR3 runs 14 residues. Germline V CDR1 and CDR2: SGHRS, YFSETQ. The CDR3 DNA follows: TGCGCCAGCAGCTTGGCTACGGGAGTCACTGAAGCTTTCTTT. Protein sequence: CASSLATGVTEAFF.

The chain carries TRBV12-3 or TRBV12-4 and TRBJ2-5, with 11 bases that match TRBD2. CDR3 length: 13 amino acids. With 7 bases clipped from V and 5 bases from J, the junction kept 3 bases outside the gene matches. The CDR3 nucleotides read TGTGCCAGCACTAGCGGGAGGAGGGAGACCCAGTACTTC. Translation: CASTSGRRETQYF.

The chain is built from TRBV7-2 and TRBJ2-2; D gene uncertain. The germline V gene has CDR1 SGHTA and CDR2 FQGNSA. Trimming shortened V by 5 bases and J by 0 bases, and 10 bases separated the two germline ends. The CDR3 has 15 residues. Here the CDR3 reads CASSPSAANTGELFF. CDR3 in DNA: TGTGCCAGCAGCCCCTCGGCAGCGAACACCGGGGAGCTGTTTTTT.

A few counts support this clonotype. The chain combines TRBV15 with TRBJ1-5; D ambiguous. The CDR3 has 15 residues. The germline V gene encodes CDR1 LNHNV and CDR2 YYDKDF (reference sequence). Trimming took off 1 base at V and 3 bases at J, with 10 bases between the two ends. The CDR3 DNA is TGTGCCACCAGCAGAGGGGAAGGGCCCAATCAGCCCCAGCATTTT. Amino acid sequence: CATSRGEGPNQPQHF.

The chain employs TRBV7-9 and TRBJ1-2; maybe TRBD1 (5 bases). The V gene's germline CDR1 is SEHNR and CDR2 FQNEAQ (reference sequence). Trimming left V 6 bases short and J 1 base short, with 15 bases between. CDR3 length: 15 residues. The CDR3 reads CASSSPGRRNYGYTF. CDR3 coding DNA: TGTGCCAGCAGTTCTCCGGGACGTCGTAACTATGGCTACACCTTC.

The chain recombines TRBV14 with TRBJ2-7; D remains ambiguous. The CDR3 has 13 amino acids. CDR1 SGHDN and CDR2 FVKESK come from the germline V gene. Trimming stripped 2 bases from V and 4 bases from J, with 9 bases between. This CDR3 is CASSQPNGYEQYF. The CDR3 region has the DNA TGTGCCAGCAGCCAACCAAACGGTTACGAGCAGTACTTC.

V is TRBV20-1 and J is TRBJ1-6; D might be TRBD1 (5 bases). V was clipped by 6 bases and J by 7 bases, with 16 bases between them. Germline V lookup: CDR1 DFQATT, CDR2 SNEGSKA (reference sequence). This CDR3 has 14 residues. The CDR3 DNA follows: TGCAGTGCCCCGAAGGGGATCGGCAATTCACCCCTCCACTTT. Its protein product is CSAPKGIGNSPLHF.

This clonotype was observed a handful of times. This sequence joins TRBV6-1 and TRBJ2-5; 7 bases fit TRBD2. Germline-derived CDR1 and CDR2 are MNHNS and SASEGT. V gave up 8 bases and J gave up 1 base; unmatched junction bases: 4. The CDR3 length is 13 residues. The CDR3 DNA is TGTGCCAGCGGGGGGACTATCCAAGAGACCCAGTACTTC. Protein: CASGGTIQETQYF.

The chain links TRBV7-7 to TRBJ2-2; D possibly corresponds to TRBD2 (6 bases). This CDR3 spans 16 amino acids. The V end was cut by 0 bases, the J end by 6 bases, with 14 bases between. The V gene's germline CDR1 is SSHAT and CDR2 FNYEAQ (reference sequence). CDR3 coding DNA: TGTGCCAGCAGCTTAGCCCGCGCGCGGGGTGCCGGGGAGCTGTTTTTT. Translating it yields CASSLARARGAGELFF.

This clonotype has just a few counts. This chain links TRBV6-5 with TRBJ2-1; 12 bases are a match to TRBD1. CDR1 is MNHEY and CDR2 is SVGAGI in the germline V gene. V trimming: 5 bases; J trimming: 7 bases; junction bases outside the gene matches: 6. The length of the CDR3 is 15 residues. CDR3 in DNA: TGTGCCAGCAGTCGTGGGACAGGGGGCGCGAATGAGCAGTTCTTC. Translating it yields CASSRGTGGANEQFF.

This clonotype has only a few counts. V and J are TRBV5-1 and TRBJ2-3; the match to TRBD1 covers 10 bases. The germline V gene has CDR1 SGHRS and CDR2 YFSETQ. The ends lost 3 bases at V and 4 bases at J; junction bases unmatched: 5. The CDR3 has 15 residues. The DNA for the CDR3 is TGCGCCAGCAGCTCCTCCGGACAGGGGGCAGATACGCAGTATTTT. The encoded protein is CASSSSGQGADTQYF.

This clonotype is a singleton in its sample. The rearrangement uses TRBV20-1 and TRBJ2-3, with D unresolved. V lost 5 bases and J lost 2, with 14 bases in between. This CDR3 has 14 amino acids. CDR1 and CDR2 from the germline V gene are DFQATT and SNEGSKA (reference sequence). The CDR3 coding sequence is TGCAGTGCTCGCGACCTTTTTCCCACAGATACGCAGTATTTT. Its protein is CSARDLFPTDTQYF.

The V gene is TRBV4-3, the J gene TRBJ2-1; D is perhaps TRBD2 (6 bases). Between the trimmed V and J ends, which lost 1 base and 2 bases, there was a span of 15 bases. The CDR3 has 17 amino acids. Germline CDR1 and CDR2: LGHNA and YSLEER. This CDR3 is CASSQGRKRETYNEQFF. DNA for the CDR3: TGCGCCAGCAGCCAAGGGCGTAAACGGGAGACCTACAATGAGCAGTTCTTC.

The chain uses TRBV4-2 and TRBJ2-2; 8 nucleotides line up with TRBD1. The V gene's germline CDR1 is LGHNA and CDR2 YNFKEQ. Trimming at V came to 2 bases and at J to 5 bases, leaving 4 bases not matched to a gene. CDR3 size: 15 residues. CDR3 protein: CASSQMDRETGELFF. CDR3 nucleotides: TGTGCCAGCAGCCAAATGGACAGGGAAACCGGGGAGCTGTTTTTT.